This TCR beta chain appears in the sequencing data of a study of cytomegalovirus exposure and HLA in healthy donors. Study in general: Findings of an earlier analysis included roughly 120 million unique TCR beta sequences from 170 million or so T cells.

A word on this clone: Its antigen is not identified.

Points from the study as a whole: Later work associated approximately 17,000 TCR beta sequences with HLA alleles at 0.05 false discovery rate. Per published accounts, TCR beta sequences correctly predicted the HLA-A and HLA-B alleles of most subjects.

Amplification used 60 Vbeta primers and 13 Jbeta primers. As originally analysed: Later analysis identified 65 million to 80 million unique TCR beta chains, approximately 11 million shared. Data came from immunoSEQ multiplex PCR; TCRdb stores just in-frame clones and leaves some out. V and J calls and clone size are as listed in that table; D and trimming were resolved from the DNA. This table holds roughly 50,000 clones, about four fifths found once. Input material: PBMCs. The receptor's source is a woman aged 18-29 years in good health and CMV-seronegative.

The CDR3 DNA reads as TGTGCCAGCAGTGACGACAGGGCCTTCTCCTACAATGAGCAGTTCTTC. Its protein product is CASSDDRAFSYNEQFF. This chain joins TRBV28 and TRBJ2-1; 7 nucleotides line up with TRBD1. Germline V gene sequence: CDR1 MDHEN, CDR2 SYDVKM. This CDR3 contains 16 residues. V was pared by 5 bases and J by 0 bases, with 7 bases of the junction left unmatched.